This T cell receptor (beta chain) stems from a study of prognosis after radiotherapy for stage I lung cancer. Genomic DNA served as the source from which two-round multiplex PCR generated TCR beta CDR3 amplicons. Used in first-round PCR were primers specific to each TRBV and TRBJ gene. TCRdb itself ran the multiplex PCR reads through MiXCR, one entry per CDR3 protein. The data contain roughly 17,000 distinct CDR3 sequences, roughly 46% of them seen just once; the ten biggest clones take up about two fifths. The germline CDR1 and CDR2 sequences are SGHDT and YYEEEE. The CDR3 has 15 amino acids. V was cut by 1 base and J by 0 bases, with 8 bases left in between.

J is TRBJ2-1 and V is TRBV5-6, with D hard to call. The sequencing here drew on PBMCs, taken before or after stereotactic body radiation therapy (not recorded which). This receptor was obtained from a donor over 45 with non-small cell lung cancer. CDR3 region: CASSLLSSSYNEQFF. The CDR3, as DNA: TGTGCCAGCAGCTTGCTTTCCAGCTCCTACAATGAGCAGTTCTTC.